What follows describes a single T cell receptor beta chain. Those who participated ranged in age from about 18 to 89 years and resided in about two dozen US areas. Participants' reported clinical history set cohort assignment. Here immunoSEQ multiplex PCR was the method, and the copy in TCRdb shows in-frame clones only, minus some. The table includes about 440,000 clones, less than 95% detected once. The record originates from a study of blood T cell repertoires in COVID-19. CDR3 length: 16 amino acids. Germline assignment: CDR1 LGHDT and CDR2 YNNKEL (reference sequence). Between the trimmed V and J ends, which lost 5 bases and 8 bases, there was a span of 24 bases.

This chain uses TRBV3-1 (or the pseudogene TRBV3-2) with TRBJ1-2, with D possibly matching TRBD1 (5 bases). This receptor was obtained from a man aged 18 to 29 who had recovered from COVID-19. Sequencing was done on a sample of PBMCs or T cells enriched from blood (not recorded which). The CDR3 loop is CASSSHTGATSGGYTF. CDR3 bases: TGTGCCAGCAGCTCCCACACAGGAGCAACCTCAGGGGGCTACACCTTC.